Below are 21 T cell receptor beta chains sequenced from a single sample in a study of blood T cell repertoires in COVID-19. The protocol was immunoSEQ multiplex PCR, while the TCRdb copy is restricted to in-frame clones and leaves out a portion. Counted here are about 64,000 clones, approximately 92% occurring once; the ten biggest clones make up about 9.7%. The sequencing sample was made of peripheral blood. The source is a woman older than 75 with active COVID-19.

V gene TRBV5-8 combines with J gene TRBJ1-4, with D perhaps TRBD1 (6 bases). The germline CDR1 and CDR2 sequences are SGHTS and YDEGEE. Trimming removed 5 bases from V and 4 bases from J, with 15 bases in between. This CDR3 spans 15 amino acids. The CDR3 DNA follows: TGTGCCAGCAGTCAGACAGGTTTGAGTAATGAAAAACTGTTTTTT. This sequence encodes CASSQTGLSNEKLFF.

The rearrangement links TRBV30 to TRBJ2-5; unclear D gene. V was trimmed by 0 bases and J by 0 bases, leaving 5 bases between them. The CDR3 consists of 13 residues. CDR1 GTSNPN and CDR2 SVGIG come from the germline V gene (reference sequence). DNA for the CDR3: TGTGCCTGGAGTGTCTTCCACCAAGAGACCCAGTACTTC. Encoded protein: CAWSVFHQETQYF.

CDR3 sequence reads: CASSLSPAGTGGEQYF. CDR3 in DNA: TGTGCCAGCAGCTTATCCCCCGCCGGGACAGGGGGCGAGCAGTACTTC. J is TRBJ2-7 and V is TRBV7-2; TRBD1 matches at 11 bases. V gave up 2 bases and J gave up 6 bases; unmatched junction bases: 9. Germline CDR1 reads SGHTA; CDR2 reads FQGNSA. The CDR3 sequence is 16 residues long.

The chain combines TRBV10-1 with TRBJ2-1; D is undetermined. The V end was cut by 3 bases, the J end by 10 bases, with 10 bases between. CDR1 and CDR2 from the germline V gene are WNHNN and SYGVQD (reference sequence). The CDR3 is 12 residues long. Here the CDR3 DNA reads TGCGCCAGCAGTGACCCCTTTCGGGAGCAGTTCTTC. Its translation: CASSDPFREQFF.

The chain employs TRBV14 and TRBJ2-7; D ambiguous. This CDR3 is 14 amino acids long. Germline V gene sequence: CDR1 SGHDN, CDR2 FVKESK. The V and J ends lost 4 bases and 1 base respectively, with 11 bases between them. CDR3 amino acids: CASSPPQVSYEQYF. The DNA for the CDR3 is TGTGCCAGCAGCCCCCCCCAGGTTTCCTACGAGCAGTACTTC.

The V call is TRBV28, the J call TRBJ2-5, with 9 nucleotides matching TRBD2. With V trimmed by 5 bases and J by 5 bases, 9 bases remained unmatched. This CDR3 spans 15 amino acids. Germline assignment: CDR1 MDHEN and CDR2 SYDVKM. The CDR3 here is CASSRPPSGKETQYF. CDR3 bases: TGTGCCAGCAGTCGCCCCCCTAGCGGGAAGGAGACCCAGTACTTC.

This clone occurred once. The V and J genes are TRBV19 and TRBJ2-1; 10 nucleotides match TRBD1. The CDR3 runs 15 residues. With 5 bases clipped from V and 3 bases from J, the junction kept 4 bases outside the gene matches. CDR1 is LNHDA and CDR2 is SQIVND in the germline V gene (reference sequence). CDR3 loop: CASSADRGGYNEQFF. The CDR3 DNA reads TGTGCCAGTAGTGCGGACAGGGGGGGCTACAATGAGCAGTTCTTC.

V is TRBV28 and J is TRBJ2-3; maybe TRBD1 (5 bases). The CDR3 extends over 16 amino acids. Per germline, CDR1 MDHEN and CDR2 SYDVKM. V was shortened by 2 bases and J by 4 bases, with 16 bases between the two germline ends. The CDR3 region has the DNA TGTGCCAGCAGTTTACCGACAGCCCACGATGCAGATACGCAGTATTTT. Translating gives CASSLPTAHDADTQYF.

J is TRBJ1-2 and V is TRBV5-6; 7 nucleotides align to TRBD1. The V gene end was trimmed by 1 base and the J gene end by 0 bases; junction bases not matched to a gene: 6. Germline lookup yields CDR1 SGHDT and CDR2 YYEEEE. The CDR3 runs 16 residues. CDR3 loop: CASSLPQGGANYGYTF. In nucleotides, the CDR3 is TGTGCCAGCAGCTTGCCGCAGGGGGGAGCTAACTATGGCTACACCTTC.

This chain joins TRBV28 and TRBJ2-2; D not certain. The germline CDR1 and CDR2 sequences are MDHEN and SYDVKM. CDR3 length: 13 amino acids. V gave up 4 bases and J gave up 3 bases, with 6 bases separating them. The CDR3 DNA is TGTGCCAGCAGTTCCGTTTACACCGGGGAGCTGTTTTTT. Protein product: CASSSVYTGELFF.

This clone has just one count. The chain uses TRBV19 and TRBJ2-7; D is possibly TRBD2 (5 bases). The CDR3 has 13 residues. Trimming pared 6 bases from V and 0 bases from J, leaving 9 bases between. Germline values: CDR1 LNHDA, CDR2 SQIVND (reference sequence). Written as DNA, the CDR3 is TGTGCCAGTAGGGACTGGAGCTCCTACGAGCAGTACTTC. Translation gives CASRDWSSYEQYF. Looking up the rest from reference TRBV19 and TRBJ2-7 gives the full variable domain: DGGITQSPKYLFRKEGQNVTLSCEQNLNHDAMYWYRQDPGQGLRLIYYSQIVNDFQKGDIAEGYSVSREKKESFPLTVTSAQKNPTAFYLCASRDWSSYEQYFGPGTRLTVT.

The chain has TRBV18 and TRBJ1-4; D gene uncertain. This CDR3 has 15 amino acids. With 0 bases removed from V and 7 bases from J, the gap between germline ends came to 12 bases. The germline CDR1 and CDR2 sequences are KGHSH and LQKENI. This CDR3 reads CASSPPSEGIEKLFF. DNA for the CDR3: TGTGCCAGCTCACCACCTTCTGAGGGTATTGAAAAACTGTTTTTT. The full variable domain, rest sourced from reference TRBV18 and TRBJ1-4, is NAGVMQNPRHLVRRRGQEARLRCSPMKGHSHVYWYRQLPEEGLKFMVYLQKENIIDESGMPKERFSAEFPKEGPSILRIQQVVRGDSAAYFCASSPPSEGIEKLFFGSGTQLSVL.

This clone was observed a few times. The rearrangement links TRBV30 to TRBJ2-7, with D perhaps matching TRBD2 (6 bases). CDR3 length equals 13 residues. The V gene lost 5 bases and the J gene lost 1 base, with 12 bases spanning the gap. Germline V gene lookup returns CDR1 GTSNPN and CDR2 SVGIG (reference sequence). CDR3 amino acids: CAWGRDSSYEQYF. The DNA for the CDR3 is TGTGCCTGGGGCCGGGACTCTTCCTACGAGCAGTACTTC.

This clone was seen only a few times. This chain uses TRBV25-1 with TRBJ1-6, with D perhaps matching TRBD1 (5 bases). V dropped 3 bases and J dropped 7 bases, with 16 bases sitting between them. The germline V gene encodes CDR1 MGHDK and CDR2 SYGVNS. This CDR3 has 16 residues. The CDR3 region has the DNA TGTGCCAGCAGTGAGGCCTGGGGGGTAGGAAATTCACCCCTCCACTTT. It encodes CASSEAWGVGNSPLHF.

The gene calls are TRBV18 and TRBJ2-3; D gene ambiguous. The V gene lost 0 bases and the J gene lost 1 base, with 11 bases spanning the gap. The CDR3 has 16 residues. The germline V gene encodes CDR1 KGHSH and CDR2 LQKENI. DNA of the CDR3: TGTGCCAGCTCACCACCCGCTACCCCCGGCACAGATACGCAGTATTTT. This translates into CASSPPATPGTDTQYF.

The rearrangement links TRBV5-1 to TRBJ2-2; D is perhaps TRBD2 (6 bases). CDR3 length equals 13 residues. Germline loops: CDR1 SGHRS, CDR2 YFSETQ. V lost 5 bases and J lost 4, with 9 bases in between. CDR3 in DNA: TGCGCCAGCAGGGGGACTGTCACCGGGGAGCTGTTTTTT. It encodes CASRGTVTGELFF.

This chain uses TRBV29-1 with TRBJ1-2, with a weak D call TRBD1 (5 bases). V was trimmed by 8 bases and J by 1 base, leaving 14 bases between them. Per germline, CDR1 SQVTM and CDR2 ANQGSEA. The CDR3 has 13 residues. The CDR3: CSIGSQGNYGYTF. DNA for the CDR3: TGCAGCATAGGGTCCCAGGGTAACTATGGCTACACCTTC.

The chain employs TRBV12-3 or TRBV12-4 and TRBJ1-4; D gene uncertain. Deletions cut 3 bases from V and 3 bases from J, with 5 bases between. CDR3 length equals 13 residues. DNA for the CDR3: TGTGCCAGCAGTTTTCCAGCTAATGAAAAACTGTTTTTT. This translates into CASSFPANEKLFF.

The chain has TRBV28 and TRBJ2-7; 7 positions agree with TRBD1. Germline trimming cut 5 bases from V and 2 bases from J; bases unmatched to any gene: 3. The CDR3 spans 13 residues. Germline-derived CDR1 and CDR2 are MDHEN and SYDVKM. The CDR3 here is CASSLTGAYEQYV. DNA of the CDR3: TGTGCCAGCAGTCTTACAGGGGCCTACGAGCAGTACGTC.

The rearrangement joins TRBV6-4 to TRBJ2-7; TRBD2 agrees at 10 bases. Germline V gene lookup returns CDR1 MRHNA and CDR2 SNTAGT. This CDR3 has 16 residues. V trimming: 4 bases; J trimming: 4 bases; junction bases outside the gene matches: 10. Here the CDR3 reads CASSAAALAGVYEQYF. CDR3 bases: TGTGCCAGCAGTGCGGCTGCTCTAGCGGGAGTATACGAGCAGTACTTC.

The rearrangement links TRBV27 to TRBJ2-5; 12 bases align to TRBD2. The V and J ends lost 4 bases and 7 bases, in that order; junction bases with no gene match: 10. This CDR3 is 16 amino acids long. Germline CDR1 and CDR2: MNHEY and SMNVEV (reference sequence). The CDR3 spells CASSSTSGGIPGTQYF. The CDR3 region has the DNA TGTGCCAGCAGTTCCACTAGCGGGGGGATCCCGGGGACCCAGTACTTC.